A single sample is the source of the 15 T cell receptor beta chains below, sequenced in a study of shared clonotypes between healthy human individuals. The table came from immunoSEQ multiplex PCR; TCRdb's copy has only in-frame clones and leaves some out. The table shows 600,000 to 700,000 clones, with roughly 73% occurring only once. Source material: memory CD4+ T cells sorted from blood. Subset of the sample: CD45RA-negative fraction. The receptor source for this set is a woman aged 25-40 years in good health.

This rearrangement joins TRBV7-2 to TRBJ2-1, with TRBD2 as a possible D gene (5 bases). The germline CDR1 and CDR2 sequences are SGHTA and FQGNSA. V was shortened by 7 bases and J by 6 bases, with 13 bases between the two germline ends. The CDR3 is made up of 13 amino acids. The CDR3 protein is CASKQPSGNEQFF. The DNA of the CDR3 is TGTGCCAGCAAACAGCCAAGCGGCAATGAGCAGTTCTTC.

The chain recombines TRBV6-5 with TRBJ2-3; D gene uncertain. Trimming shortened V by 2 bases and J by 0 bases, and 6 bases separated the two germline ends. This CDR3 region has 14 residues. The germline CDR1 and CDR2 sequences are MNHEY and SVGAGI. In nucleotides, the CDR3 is TGTGCCAGCAGTTACCGTAAGAGCACAGATACGCAGTATTTT. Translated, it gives CASSYRKSTDTQYF.

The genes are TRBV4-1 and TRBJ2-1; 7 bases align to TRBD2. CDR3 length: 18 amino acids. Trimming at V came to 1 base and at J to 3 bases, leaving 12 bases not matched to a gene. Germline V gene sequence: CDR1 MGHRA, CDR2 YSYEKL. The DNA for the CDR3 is TGCGCCAGCAGCCAAGGTACGGGGAGCGGGAACTACTACAATGAGCAGTTCTTC. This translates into CASSQGTGSGNYYNEQFF.

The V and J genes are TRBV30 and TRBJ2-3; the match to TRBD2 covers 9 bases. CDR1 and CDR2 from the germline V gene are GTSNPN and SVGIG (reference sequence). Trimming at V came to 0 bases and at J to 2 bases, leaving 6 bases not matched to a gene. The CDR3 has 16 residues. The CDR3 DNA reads TGTGCCTGGAGTGTGGGGCTAGCGGGAAACACAGATACGCAGTATTTT. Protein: CAWSVGLAGNTDTQYF.

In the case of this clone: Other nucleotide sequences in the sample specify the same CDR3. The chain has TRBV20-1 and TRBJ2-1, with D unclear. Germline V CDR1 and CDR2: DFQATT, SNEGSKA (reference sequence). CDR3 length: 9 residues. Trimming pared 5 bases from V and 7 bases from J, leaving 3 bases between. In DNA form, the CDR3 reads TGCAGTGCTCGGAATGAGCAGTTCTTC. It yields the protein CSARNEQFF.

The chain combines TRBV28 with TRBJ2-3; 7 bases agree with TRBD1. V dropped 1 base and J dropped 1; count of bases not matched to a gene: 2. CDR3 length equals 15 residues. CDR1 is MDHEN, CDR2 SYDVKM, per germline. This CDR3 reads CASSLLGQRTDTQYF. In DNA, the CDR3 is TGTGCCAGCAGTTTATTGGGACAGCGCACAGATACGCAGTATTTT. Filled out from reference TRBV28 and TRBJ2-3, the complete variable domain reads DVKVTQSSRYLVKRTGEKVFLECVQDMDHENMFWYRQDPGLGLRLIYFSYDVKMKEKGDIPEGYSVSREKKERFSLILESASTNQTSMYLCASSLLGQRTDTQYFGPGTRLTVL.

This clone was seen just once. The CDR3 nucleotides read TGCGCCAGCAGCCTTAGTGGTGGTTCCTACAATGAGCAGTTCTTC. As protein: CASSLSGGSYNEQFF. The rearrangement uses TRBV5-1 and TRBJ2-1, with no clear D. CDR1 and CDR2 from the germline V gene are SGHRS and YFSETQ. This CDR3 is built from 15 residues. Trimming took 4 bases from V and 1 from J, leaving 12 bases between them. Full variable domain (outside the CDR3, taken from reference TRBV5-1 and TRBJ2-1): KAGVTQTPRYLIKTRGQQVTLSCSPISGHRSVSWYQQTPGQGLQFLFEYFSETQRNKGNFPGRFSGRQFSNSRSEMNVSTLELGDSALYLCASSLSGGSYNEQFFGPGTRLTVL.

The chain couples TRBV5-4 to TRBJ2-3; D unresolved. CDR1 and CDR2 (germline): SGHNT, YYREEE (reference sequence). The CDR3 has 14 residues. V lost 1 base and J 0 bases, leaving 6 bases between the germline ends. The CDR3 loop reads CASSLLVSTDTQYF. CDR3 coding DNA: TGTGCCAGCAGCTTGTTGGTGAGCACAGATACGCAGTATTTT.

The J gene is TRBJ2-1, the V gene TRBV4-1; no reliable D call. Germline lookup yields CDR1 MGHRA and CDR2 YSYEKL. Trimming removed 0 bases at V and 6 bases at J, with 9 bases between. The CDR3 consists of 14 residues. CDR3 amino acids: CASSQDSSSNEQFF. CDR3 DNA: TGCGCCAGCAGCCAAGATAGTTCGAGCAATGAGCAGTTCTTC.

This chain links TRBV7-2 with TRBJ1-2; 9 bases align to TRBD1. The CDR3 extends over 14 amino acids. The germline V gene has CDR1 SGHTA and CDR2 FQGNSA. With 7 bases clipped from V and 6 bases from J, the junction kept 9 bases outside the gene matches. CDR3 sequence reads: CASTDVWTGDGYTF. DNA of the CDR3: TGTGCCAGCACCGATGTCTGGACAGGGGATGGCTACACCTTC.

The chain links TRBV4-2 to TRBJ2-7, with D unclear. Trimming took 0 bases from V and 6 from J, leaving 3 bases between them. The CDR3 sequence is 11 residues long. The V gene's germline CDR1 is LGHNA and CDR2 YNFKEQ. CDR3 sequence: CASSQEGEQYF. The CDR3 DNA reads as TGTGCCAGCAGCCAAGAGGGCGAGCAGTACTTC.

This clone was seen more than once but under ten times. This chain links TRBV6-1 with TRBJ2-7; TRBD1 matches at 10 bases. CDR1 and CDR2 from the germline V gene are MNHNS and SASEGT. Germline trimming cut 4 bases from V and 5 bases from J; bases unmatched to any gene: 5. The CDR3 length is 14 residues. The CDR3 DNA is TGTGCCAGCAGTGGGGGACAGGGGACCCACGAGCAGTACTTC. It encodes CASSGGQGTHEQYF.

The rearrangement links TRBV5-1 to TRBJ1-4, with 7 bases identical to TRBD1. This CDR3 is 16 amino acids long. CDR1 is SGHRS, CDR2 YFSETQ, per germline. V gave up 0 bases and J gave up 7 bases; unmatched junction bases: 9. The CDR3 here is CASSLAPGQGGEKLFF. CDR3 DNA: TGCGCCAGCAGCTTGGCCCCTGGTCAGGGGGGTGAAAAACTGTTTTTT.

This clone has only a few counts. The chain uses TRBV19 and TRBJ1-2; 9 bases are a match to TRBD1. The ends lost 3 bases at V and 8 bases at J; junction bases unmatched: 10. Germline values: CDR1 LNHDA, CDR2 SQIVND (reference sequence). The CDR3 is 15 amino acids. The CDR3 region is CASSISYGTGRGYTF. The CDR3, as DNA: TGTGCCAGTAGTATCTCATACGGGACAGGGCGCGGCTACACCTTC.

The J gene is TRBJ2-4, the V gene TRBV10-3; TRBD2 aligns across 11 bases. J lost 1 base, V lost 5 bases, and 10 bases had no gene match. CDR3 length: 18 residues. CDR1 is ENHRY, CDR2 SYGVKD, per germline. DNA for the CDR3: TGTGCCATCAGTCCTGGTAGCGGGAGGGAGAGGGCCAAAAACATTCAGTACTTC. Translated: CAISPGSGRERAKNIQYF.